A selection of T cell receptor beta chains follows, all from one sample in a study of T cell responses to AZD1222 COVID-19 vaccine. TCRdb's table, derived via immunoSEQ multiplex PCR, lists solely in-frame clones and lacks some. The sample comprises about 100,000 clones, roughly 84% of which are singletons, and less than 3.5% rests with the top ten. The sequencing here drew on peripheral blood, taken on day 0 of AZD1222 vaccination. These receptors were collected from an adult in good health. CDR3s include the opening cysteine and the closing phenylalanine or tryptophan. A D gene is named only where the DNA matches it firmly. Expanded clones get a size class; other rows say once, few or many, or leave the size out.

size	D	V	J	CDR3	DNA
NA	TRBD1	TRBV30	TRBJ2-7	CAWSEGTGFDEQYF	TGTGCCTGGAGTGAGGGGACAGGGTTTGACGAGCAGTACTTC
NA	NA	TRBV14	TRBJ1-2	CASSQALYGYTF	TGTGCCAGCAGCCAAGCCCTATATGGCTACACCTTC
NA	NA	TRBV2	TRBJ2-5	CASSDWRAEETQYF	TGTGCCAGCAGTGACTGGCGGGCGGAGGAGACCCAGTACTTC
NA	TRBD1	TRBV18	TRBJ1-2	CASSPGTGYGYTF	TGTGCCAGCTCACCCGGGACAGGGTATGGCTACACCTTC
NA	NA	TRBV7-9	TRBJ1-1	CASSFHGLNTEAFF	TGTGCCAGCAGCTTTCATGGGCTGAACACTGAAGCTTTCTTT
NA	NA	TRBV7-9	TRBJ1-2	CASSLRGGYGYTF	TGTGCCAGCAGCCTCCGAGGGGGCTATGGCTACACCTTC
few	TRBD1	TRBV4-1	TRBJ2-7	CASSQSGQGNYEQYF	TGCGCCAGCAGCCAGTCGGGACAGGGTAACTACGAGCAGTACTTC
NA	NA	TRBV6-5	TRBJ2-3	CASRKGSPTDTQYF	TGTGCCAGCAGGAAGGGTTCCCCCACAGATACGCAGTATTTT
NA	NA	TRBV30	TRBJ1-1	CAWSEAEAFF	TGTGCCTGGAGTGAGGCTGAAGCTTTCTTT
few	NA	TRBV28	TRBJ1-2	CASSQYGYTF	TGTGCCAGCAGTCAGTATGGCTACACCTTC